The T cell receptor beta chain described here comes from a study of blood T cell repertoires in COVID-19. Clones were read by immunoSEQ multiplex PCR, and TCRdb kept only the in-frame ones, dropping some. The sample has under 250,000 clones, less than 85% seen once. CDR1 SGHNT and CDR2 YENEEA come from the germline V gene. J was trimmed by 0 bases and V by 1 base; bases with no gene match: 3. This CDR3 has 16 residues. This receptor was identified in a man between 60 and 75 years old who had recovered from COVID-19. The specimen was PBMCs or T cells enriched from blood (not recorded which). The chain couples TRBV11-3 to TRBJ2-7, with TRBD1 matching over 10 bases. CDR3 sequence (DNA): TGTGCCAGCAGCTTAGGGGGGACAGGGGCCTCCTACGAGCAGTACTTC. Its translation is CASSLGGTGASYEQYF.